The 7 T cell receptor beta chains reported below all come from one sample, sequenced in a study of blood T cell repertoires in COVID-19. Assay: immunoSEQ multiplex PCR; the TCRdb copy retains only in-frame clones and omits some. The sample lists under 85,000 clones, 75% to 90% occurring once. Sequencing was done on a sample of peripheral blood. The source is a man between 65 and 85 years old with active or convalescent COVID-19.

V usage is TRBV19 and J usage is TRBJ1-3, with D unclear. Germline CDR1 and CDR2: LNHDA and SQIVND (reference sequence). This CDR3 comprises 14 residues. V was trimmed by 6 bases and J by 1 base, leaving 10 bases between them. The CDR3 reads CASRMVGSGNTIYF. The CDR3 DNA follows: TGTGCCAGTAGGATGGTCGGGTCTGGAAACACCATATATTTT.

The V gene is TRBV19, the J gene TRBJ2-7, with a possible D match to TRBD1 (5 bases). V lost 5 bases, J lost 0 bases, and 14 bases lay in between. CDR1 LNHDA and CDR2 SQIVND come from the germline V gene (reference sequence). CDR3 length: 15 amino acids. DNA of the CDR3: TGTGCCAGTAGTCCCCGTCCCGACAGCTCCTACGAGCAGTACTTC. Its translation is CASSPRPDSSYEQYF.

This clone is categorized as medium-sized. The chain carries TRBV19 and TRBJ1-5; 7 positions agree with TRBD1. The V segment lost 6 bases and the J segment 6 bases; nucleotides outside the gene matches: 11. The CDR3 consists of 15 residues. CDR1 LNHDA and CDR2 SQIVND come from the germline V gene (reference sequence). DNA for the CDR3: TGTGCCAGTAGCAACAGGGGCAGGCCCGGTCAGCCCCAGCATTTT. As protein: CASSNRGRPGQPQHF.

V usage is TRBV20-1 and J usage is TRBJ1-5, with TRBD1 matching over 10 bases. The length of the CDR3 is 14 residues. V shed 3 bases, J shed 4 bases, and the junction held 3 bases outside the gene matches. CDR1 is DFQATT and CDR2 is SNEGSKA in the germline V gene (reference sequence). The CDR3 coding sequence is TGCAGTGCTAGTAGACAGGGGGCAAATCAGCCCCAGCATTTT. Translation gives CSASRQGANQPQHF.

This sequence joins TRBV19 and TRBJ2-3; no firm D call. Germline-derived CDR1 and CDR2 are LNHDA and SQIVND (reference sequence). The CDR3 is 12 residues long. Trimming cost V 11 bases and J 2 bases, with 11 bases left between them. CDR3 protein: CASGPNTDTQYF. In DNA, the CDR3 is TGTGCCTCAGGCCCTAACACAGATACGCAGTATTTT.

The CDR3 region has the DNA TGTGCCAGCAGCCAACGATATCCGGGGGTAGATAACACCGGGGAGCTGTTTTTT. Protein: CASSQRYPGVDNTGELFF. The chain couples TRBV3-1 (or the pseudogene TRBV3-2) to TRBJ2-2, with D maybe TRBD2 (6 bases). The V end was cut by 2 bases, the J end by 2 bases, with 18 bases between. In germline, CDR1 is LGHDT, CDR2 YNNKEL (reference sequence). CDR3 length: 18 amino acids.

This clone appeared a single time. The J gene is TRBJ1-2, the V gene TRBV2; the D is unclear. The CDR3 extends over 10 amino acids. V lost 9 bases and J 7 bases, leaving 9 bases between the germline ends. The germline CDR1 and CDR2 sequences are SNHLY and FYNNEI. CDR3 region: CARRHIGYTF. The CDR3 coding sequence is TGTGCCAGGAGGCATATTGGCTACACCTTC.